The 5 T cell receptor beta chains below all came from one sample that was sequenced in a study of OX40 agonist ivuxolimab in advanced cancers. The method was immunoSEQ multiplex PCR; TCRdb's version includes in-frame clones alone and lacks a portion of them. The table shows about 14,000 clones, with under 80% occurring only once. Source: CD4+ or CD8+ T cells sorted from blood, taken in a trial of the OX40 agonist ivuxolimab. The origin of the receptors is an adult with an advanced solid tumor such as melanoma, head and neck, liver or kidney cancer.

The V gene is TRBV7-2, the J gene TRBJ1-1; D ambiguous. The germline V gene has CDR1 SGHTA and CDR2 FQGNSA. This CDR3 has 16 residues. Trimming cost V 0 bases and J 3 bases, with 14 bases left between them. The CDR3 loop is CASSLALEGTDTEAFF. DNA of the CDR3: TGTGCCAGCAGCTTAGCGCTCGAGGGTACGGACACTGAAGCTTTCTTT.

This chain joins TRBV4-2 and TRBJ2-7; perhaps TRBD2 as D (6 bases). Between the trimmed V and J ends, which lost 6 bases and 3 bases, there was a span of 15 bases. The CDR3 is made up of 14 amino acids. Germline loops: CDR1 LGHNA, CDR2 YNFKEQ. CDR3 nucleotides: TGTGCCAGCAGGGAAAAGGACGGGGGCTACGAGCAGTACTTC. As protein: CASREKDGGYEQYF.

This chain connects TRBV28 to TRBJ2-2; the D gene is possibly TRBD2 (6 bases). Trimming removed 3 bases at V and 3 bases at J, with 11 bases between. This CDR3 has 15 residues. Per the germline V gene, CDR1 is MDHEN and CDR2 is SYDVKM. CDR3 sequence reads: CASSFGTQDTGELFF. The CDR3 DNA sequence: TGTGCCAGCAGTTTTGGGACTCAGGACACCGGGGAGCTGTTTTTT.

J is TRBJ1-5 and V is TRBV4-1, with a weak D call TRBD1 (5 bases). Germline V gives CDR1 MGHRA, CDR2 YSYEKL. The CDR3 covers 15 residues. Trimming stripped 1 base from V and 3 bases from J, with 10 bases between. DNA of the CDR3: TGCGCCAGCAGCCAAGTCCAGGGTTCCAATCAGCCCCAGCATTTT. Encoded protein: CASSQVQGSNQPQHF.

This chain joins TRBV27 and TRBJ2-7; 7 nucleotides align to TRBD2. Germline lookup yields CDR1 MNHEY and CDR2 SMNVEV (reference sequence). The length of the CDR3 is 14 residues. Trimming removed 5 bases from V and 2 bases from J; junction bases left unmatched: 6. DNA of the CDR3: TGTGCCAGCAGTCTACTAGCGCGAACCTACGAGCAGTACTTC. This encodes CASSLLARTYEQYF.